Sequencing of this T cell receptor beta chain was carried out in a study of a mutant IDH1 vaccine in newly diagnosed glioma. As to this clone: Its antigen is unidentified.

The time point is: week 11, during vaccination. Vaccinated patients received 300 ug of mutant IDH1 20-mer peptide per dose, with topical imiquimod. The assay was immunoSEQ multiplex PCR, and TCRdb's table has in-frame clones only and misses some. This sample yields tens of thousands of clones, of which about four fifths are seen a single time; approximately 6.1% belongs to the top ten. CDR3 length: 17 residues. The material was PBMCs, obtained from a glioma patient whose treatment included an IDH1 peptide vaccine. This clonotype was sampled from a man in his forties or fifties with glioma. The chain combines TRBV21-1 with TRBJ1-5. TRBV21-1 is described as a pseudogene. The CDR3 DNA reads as TGTGCCAGCAGCCCACCGCACAGGGAGGGTAGCAATCAGCCCCAGCATTTT. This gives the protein CASSPPHREGSNQPQHF.